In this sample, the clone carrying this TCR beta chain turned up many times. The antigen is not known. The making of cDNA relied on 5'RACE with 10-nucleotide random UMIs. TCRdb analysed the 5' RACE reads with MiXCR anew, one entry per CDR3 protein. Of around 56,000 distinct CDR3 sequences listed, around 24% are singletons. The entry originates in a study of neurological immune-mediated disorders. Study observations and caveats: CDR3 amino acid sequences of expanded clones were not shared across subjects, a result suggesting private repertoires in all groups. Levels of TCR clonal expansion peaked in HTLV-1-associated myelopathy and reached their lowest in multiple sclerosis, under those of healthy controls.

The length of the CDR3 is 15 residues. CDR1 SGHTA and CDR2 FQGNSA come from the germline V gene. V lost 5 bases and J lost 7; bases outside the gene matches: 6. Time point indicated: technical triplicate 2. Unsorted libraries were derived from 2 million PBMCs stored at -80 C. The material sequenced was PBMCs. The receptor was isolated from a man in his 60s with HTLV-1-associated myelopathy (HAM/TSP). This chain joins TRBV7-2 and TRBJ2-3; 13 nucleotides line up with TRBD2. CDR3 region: CASSETSGREHTQYF. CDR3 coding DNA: TGTGCCAGCAGCGAAACTAGCGGGAGGGAACATACGCAGTATTTT.